The sequence of this TCR beta chain was determined in a study of T cell changes during pregnancy in multiple sclerosis. Produced via immunoSEQ multiplex PCR; TCRdb's table is partial and in-frame only. The sample lists around 61,000 clones; around nine tenths were seen once. V shed 3 bases and J 3 bases; nucleotides not matched to a gene: 4. In germline, CDR1 is SEHNR, CDR2 FQNEAQ (reference sequence). This CDR3 comprises 15 residues. This receptor was obtained from a human donor whose cells served as feeder cells for cultures in a pregnancy study. The source material was peripheral blood from another person, used as feeder cells. The chain uses TRBV7-9 and TRBJ2-1; the match to TRBD2 covers 8 bases. The CDR3 here is CASSFPSGGYNEQFF. The CDR3 nucleotides read TGTGCCAGCAGCTTCCCGAGCGGGGGCTACAATGAGCAGTTCTTC.